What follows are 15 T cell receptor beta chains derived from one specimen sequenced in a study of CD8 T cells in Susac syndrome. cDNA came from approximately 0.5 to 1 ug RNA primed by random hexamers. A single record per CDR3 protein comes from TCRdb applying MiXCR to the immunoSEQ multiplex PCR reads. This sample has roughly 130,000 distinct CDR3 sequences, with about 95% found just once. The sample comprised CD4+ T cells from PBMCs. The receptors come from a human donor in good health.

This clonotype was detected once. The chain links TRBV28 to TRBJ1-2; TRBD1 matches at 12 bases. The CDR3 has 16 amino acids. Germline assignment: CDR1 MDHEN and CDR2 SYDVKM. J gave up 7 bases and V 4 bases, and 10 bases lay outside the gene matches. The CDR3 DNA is TGTGCCAGCAGTTCCTCGGGACAGGGGGCGAGAGGTGGCTACACCTTC. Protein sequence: CASSSSGQGARGGYTF.

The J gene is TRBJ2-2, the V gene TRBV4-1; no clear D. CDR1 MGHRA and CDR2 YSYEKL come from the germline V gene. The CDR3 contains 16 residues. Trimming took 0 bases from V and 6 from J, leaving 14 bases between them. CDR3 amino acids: CASSQEVPQAAGELFF. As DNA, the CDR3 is TGCGCCAGCAGCCAAGAGGTTCCCCAAGCCGCCGGGGAGCTGTTTTTT.

CDR3 in DNA: TGTGCCGCCCGGACAGGGGATACCGGGGAGCTGTTTTTT. It translates to CAARTGDTGELFF. The gene calls are TRBV2 and TRBJ2-2, with 9 bases fitting TRBD1. This CDR3 has 13 residues. CDR1 and CDR2 from the germline V gene are SNHLY and FYNNEI. The junction had 6 bases not matched to a gene; V was cut back by 11 bases and J by 5 bases.

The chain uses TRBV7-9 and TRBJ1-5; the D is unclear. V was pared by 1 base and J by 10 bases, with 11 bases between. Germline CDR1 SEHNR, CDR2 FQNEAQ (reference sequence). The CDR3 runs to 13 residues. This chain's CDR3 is CASSLDVGSPQHF. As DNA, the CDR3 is TGTGCCAGCAGCTTAGATGTAGGTTCTCCCCAGCATTTT. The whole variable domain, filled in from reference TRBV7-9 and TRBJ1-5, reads DTGVSQNPRHKITKRGQNVTFRCDPISEHNRLYWYRQTLGQGPEFLTYFQNEAQLEKSRLLSDRFSAERPKGSFSTLEIQRTEQGDSAMYLCASSLDVGSPQHFGDGTRLSIL.

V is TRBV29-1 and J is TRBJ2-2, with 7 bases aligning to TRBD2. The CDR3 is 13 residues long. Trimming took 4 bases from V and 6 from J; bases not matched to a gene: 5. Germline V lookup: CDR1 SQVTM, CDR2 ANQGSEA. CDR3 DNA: TGCAGCGTTGGAGGGAGGGCCCCCGGGGAGCTGTTTTTT. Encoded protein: CSVGGRAPGELFF.

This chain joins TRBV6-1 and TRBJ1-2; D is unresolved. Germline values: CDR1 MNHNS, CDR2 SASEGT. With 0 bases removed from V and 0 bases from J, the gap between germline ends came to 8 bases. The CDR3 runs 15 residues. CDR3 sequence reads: CASSEANIANYGYTF. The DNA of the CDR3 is TGTGCCAGCAGTGAAGCGAACATAGCTAACTATGGCTACACCTTC.

CDR3 nucleotide sequence: TGCGCCAGCAGACGGACAGTCGGCAGCACAGATACGCAGTATTTT. It is translated as CASRRTVGSTDTQYF. The gene calls are TRBV5-1 and TRBJ2-3, with TRBD1 as a possible D gene (6 bases). Trimming cost V 5 bases and J 0 bases, with 13 bases left between them. CDR3 length: 15 residues. CDR1 is SGHRS and CDR2 is YFSETQ in the germline V gene.

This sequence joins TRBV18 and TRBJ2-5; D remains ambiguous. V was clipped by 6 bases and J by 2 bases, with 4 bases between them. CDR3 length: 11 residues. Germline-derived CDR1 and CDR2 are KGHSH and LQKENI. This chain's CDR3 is CASSEQETQYF. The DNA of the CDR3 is TGTGCCAGCTCTGAGCAAGAGACCCAGTACTTC.

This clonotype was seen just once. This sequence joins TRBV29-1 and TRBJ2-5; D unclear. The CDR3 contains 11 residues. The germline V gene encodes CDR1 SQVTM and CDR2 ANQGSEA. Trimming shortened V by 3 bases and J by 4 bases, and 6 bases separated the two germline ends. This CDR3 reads CSVDRLETQYF. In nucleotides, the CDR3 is TGCAGCGTTGACAGACTAGAGACCCAGTACTTC.

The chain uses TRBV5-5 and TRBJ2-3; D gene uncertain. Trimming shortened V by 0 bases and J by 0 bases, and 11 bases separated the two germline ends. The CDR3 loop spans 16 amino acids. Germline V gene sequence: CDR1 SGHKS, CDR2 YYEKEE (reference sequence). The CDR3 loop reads CASSLGGVWSTDTQYF. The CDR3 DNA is TGTGCCAGCAGCTTGGGTGGAGTTTGGAGCACAGATACGCAGTATTTT. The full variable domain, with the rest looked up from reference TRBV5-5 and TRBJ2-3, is DAGVTQSPTHLIKTRGQQVTLRCSPISGHKSVSWYQQVLGQGPQFIFQYYEKEERGRGNFPDRFSARQFPNYSSELNVNALLLGDSALYLCASSLGGVWSTDTQYFGPGTRLTVL.

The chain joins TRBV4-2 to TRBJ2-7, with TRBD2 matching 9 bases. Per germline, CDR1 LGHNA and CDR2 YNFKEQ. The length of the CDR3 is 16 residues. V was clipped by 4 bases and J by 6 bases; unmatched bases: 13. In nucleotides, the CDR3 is TGTGCCAGCAGCCTTGAGCTAGCGGGACTCCTCTCCGAGCAGTACTTC. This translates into CASSLELAGLLSEQYF.

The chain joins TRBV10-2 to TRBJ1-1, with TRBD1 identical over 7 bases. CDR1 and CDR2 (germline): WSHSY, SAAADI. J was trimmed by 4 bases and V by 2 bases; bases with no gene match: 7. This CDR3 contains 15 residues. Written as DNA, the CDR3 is TGCGCCAGCAGTGAGAGGGACAGAGGGCCCACTGAAGCTTTCTTT. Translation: CASSERDRGPTEAFF.

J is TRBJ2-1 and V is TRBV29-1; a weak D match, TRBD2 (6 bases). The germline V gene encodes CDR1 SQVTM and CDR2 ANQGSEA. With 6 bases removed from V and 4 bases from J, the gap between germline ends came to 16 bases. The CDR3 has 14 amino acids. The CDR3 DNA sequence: TGCAGCGTCGGCCTCCCCGGGACTTACAATGAGCAGTTCTTC. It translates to CSVGLPGTYNEQFF.

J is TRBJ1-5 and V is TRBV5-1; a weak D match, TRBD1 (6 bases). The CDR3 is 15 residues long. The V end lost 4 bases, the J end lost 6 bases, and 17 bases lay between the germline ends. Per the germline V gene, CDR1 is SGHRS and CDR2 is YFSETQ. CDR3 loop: CASSTDPGQFQPQHF. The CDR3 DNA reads TGCGCCAGCAGCACCGACCCTGGACAGTTTCAGCCCCAGCATTTT.

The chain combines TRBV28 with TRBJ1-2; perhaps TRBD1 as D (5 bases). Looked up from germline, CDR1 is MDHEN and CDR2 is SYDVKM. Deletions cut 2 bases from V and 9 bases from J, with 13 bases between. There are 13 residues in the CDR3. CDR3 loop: CASSLNSPGSYTF. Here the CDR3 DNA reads TGTGCCAGCAGTTTAAACAGCCCAGGGAGCTACACCTTC.